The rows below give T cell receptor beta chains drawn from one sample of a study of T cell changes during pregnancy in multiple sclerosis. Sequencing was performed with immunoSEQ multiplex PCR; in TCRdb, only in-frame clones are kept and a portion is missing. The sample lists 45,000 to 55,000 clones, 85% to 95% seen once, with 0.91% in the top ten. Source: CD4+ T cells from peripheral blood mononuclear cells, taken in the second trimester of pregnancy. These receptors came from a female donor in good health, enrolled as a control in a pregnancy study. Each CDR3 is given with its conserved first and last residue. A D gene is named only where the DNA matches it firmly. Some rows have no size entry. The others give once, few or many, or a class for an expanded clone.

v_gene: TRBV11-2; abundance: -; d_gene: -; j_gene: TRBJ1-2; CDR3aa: CASSLDLGGNYGYTF; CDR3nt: TGTGCCAGCAGCTTAGATCTCGGCGGCAACTATGGCTACACCTTC
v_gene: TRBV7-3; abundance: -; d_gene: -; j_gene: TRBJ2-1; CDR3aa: CASSLEYSGYNEQFF; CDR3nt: TGTGCCAGCAGCCTCGAATACAGTGGCTACAATGAGCAGTTCTTC
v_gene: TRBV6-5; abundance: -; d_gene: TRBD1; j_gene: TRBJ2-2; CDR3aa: CASSRTGSTGELFF; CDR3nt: TGTGCCAGCAGCCGGACAGGTTCCACCGGGGAGCTGTTTTTT
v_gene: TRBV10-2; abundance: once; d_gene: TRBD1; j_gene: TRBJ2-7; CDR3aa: CASSLRYRDRDYEQYF; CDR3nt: TGCGCCAGCAGCCTTAGATACCGGGACAGGGACTACGAGCAGTACTTC
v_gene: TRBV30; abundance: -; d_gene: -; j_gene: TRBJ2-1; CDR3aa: CAWTGQYNEQFF; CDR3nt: TGTGCCTGGACAGGGCAGTACAATGAGCAGTTCTTC
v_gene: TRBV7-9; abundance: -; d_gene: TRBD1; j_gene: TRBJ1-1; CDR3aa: CASTPTGGGTEAFF; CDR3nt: TGTGCCAGCACCCCTACAGGGGGGGGGACTGAAGCTTTCTTT
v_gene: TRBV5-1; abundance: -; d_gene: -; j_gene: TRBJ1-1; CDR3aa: CASSPLGTDRNTEAFF; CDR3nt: TGCGCCAGCAGCCCGCTGGGGACTGATAGGAACACTGAAGCTTTCTTT
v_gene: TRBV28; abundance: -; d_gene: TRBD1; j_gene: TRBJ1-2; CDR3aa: CASRRPGTGFYGYTF; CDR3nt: TGTGCCAGCAGACGTCCCGGGACAGGATTCTATGGCTACACCTTC
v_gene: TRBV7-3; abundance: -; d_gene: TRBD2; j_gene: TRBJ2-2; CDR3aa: CASRLAGGPRDTGELFF; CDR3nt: TGTGCCAGCAGGCTAGCGGGAGGGCCGCGGGACACCGGGGAGCTGTTTTTT
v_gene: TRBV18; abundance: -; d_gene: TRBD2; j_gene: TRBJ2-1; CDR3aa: CASSPRLAGGHDEQFF; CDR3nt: TGTGCCAGCTCACCTCGACTAGCGGGAGGTCACGATGAGCAGTTCTTC
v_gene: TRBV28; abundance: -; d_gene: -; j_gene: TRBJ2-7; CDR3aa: CASSLPGSYEQYF; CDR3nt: TGTGCCAGCAGTTTACCAGGCTCCTACGAGCAGTACTTC
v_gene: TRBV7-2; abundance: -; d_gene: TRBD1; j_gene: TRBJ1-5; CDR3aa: CASSSRQGYNQPQHF; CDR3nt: TGTGCCAGCAGCTCTCGACAGGGCTACAATCAGCCCCAGCATTTT
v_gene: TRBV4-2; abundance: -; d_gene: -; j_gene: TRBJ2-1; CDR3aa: CASSQGRGGSSYNEQFF; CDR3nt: TGTGCCAGCAGCCAAGGTAGAGGGGGTAGCTCCTACAATGAGCAGTTCTTC
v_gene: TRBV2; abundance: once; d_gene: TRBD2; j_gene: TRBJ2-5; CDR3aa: CASTPLAGNQETQYF; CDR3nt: TGTGCCAGCACCCCACTAGCGGGTAACCAAGAGACCCAGTACTTC
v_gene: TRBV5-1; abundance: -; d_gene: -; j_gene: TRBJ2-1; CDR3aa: CASSLERYNEQFF; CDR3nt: TGCGCCAGCAGCTTGGAGAGATACAATGAGCAGTTCTTC
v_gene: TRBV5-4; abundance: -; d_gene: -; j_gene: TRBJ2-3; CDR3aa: CASSYRGGLTDTQYF; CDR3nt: TGTGCCAGCAGCTACAGGGGGGGCCTCACAGATACGCAGTATTTT
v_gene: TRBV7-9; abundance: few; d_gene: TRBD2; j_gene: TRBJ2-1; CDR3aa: CASSLAGGNEQFF; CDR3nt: TGTGCCAGCAGCCTAGCGGGAGGGAATGAGCAGTTCTTC
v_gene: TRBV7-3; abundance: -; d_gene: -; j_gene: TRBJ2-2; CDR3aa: CASSLGPPSVGELFF; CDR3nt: TGTGCCAGCAGCTTAGGCCCCCCCTCCGTCGGGGAGCTGTTTTTT
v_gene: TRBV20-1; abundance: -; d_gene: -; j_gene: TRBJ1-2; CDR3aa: CSAIGGRGYTF; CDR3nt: TGCAGTGCTATTGGGGGCCGTGGCTACACCTTC
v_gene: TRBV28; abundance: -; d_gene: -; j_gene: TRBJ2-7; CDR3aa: CASSLGGGGYEQYF; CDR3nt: TGTGCCAGCAGTTTAGGGGGAGGGGGCTACGAGCAGTACTTC
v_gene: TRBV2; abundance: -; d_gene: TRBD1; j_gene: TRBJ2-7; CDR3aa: CASSEASSDRVEQYF; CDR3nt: TGTGCCAGCAGTGAAGCGAGTTCGGACAGGGTCGAGCAGTACTTC
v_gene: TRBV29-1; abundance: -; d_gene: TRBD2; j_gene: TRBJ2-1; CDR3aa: CSVLTSGAVNEQFF; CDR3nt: TGCAGCGTTCTTACTAGCGGGGCGGTCAATGAGCAGTTCTTC
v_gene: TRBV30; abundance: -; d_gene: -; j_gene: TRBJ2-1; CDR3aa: CAWSRQGGEQFF; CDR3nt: TGTGCCTGGAGTCGGCAGGGTGGTGAGCAGTTCTTC
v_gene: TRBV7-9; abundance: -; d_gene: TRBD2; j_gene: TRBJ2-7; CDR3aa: CASSGDLGTSGVREQYF; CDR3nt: TGTGCCAGCAGCGGCGATCTCGGGACTAGCGGGGTCCGGGAGCAGTACTTC
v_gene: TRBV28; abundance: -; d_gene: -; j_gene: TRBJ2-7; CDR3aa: CASSPTPTYEQYF; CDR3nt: TGTGCCAGCAGCCCCACACCAACCTACGAGCAGTACTTC
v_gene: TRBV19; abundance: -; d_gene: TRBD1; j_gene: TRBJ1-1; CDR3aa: CASRNRGDTEAFF; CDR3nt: TGTGCCAGTAGAAACAGGGGGGACACTGAAGCTTTCTTT
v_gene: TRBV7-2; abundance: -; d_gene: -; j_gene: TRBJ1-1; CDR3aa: CASSLQGNTEAFF; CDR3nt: TGTGCCAGCAGCTTACAGGGAAACACTGAAGCTTTCTTT
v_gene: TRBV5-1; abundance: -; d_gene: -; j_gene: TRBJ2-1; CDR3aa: CASSSPSSASYNEQFF; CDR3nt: TGCGCCAGCAGCTCCCCCTCTAGCGCCTCCTACAATGAGCAGTTCTTC
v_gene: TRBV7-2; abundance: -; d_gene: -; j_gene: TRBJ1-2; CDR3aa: CASSPRGGEGYGYTF; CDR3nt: TGTGCCAGCAGCCCCCGGGGGGGAGAGGGTTATGGCTACACCTTC
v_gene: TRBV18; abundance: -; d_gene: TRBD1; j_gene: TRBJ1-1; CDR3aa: CASSSPGTGRTEAFF; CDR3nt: TGTGCCAGCTCATCACCCGGGACAGGCCGCACTGAAGCTTTCTTT
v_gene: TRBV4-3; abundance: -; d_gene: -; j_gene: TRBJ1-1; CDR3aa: CASSQESGAEAFF; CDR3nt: TGCGCCAGCAGCCAAGAGTCCGGGGCTGAAGCTTTCTTT
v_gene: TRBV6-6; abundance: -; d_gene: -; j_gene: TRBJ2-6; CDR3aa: CASARNSGANVLTF; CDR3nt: TGTGCCAGCGCCAGGAACTCTGGGGCCAACGTCCTGACTTTC
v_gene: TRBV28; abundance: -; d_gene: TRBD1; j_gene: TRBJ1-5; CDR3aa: CASSLTGSGNQPQHF; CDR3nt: TGTGCCAGCAGTTTGACAGGGTCTGGCAATCAGCCCCAGCATTTT
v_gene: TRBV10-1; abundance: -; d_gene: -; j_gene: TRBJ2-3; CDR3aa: CASSEKTGFTDTQYF; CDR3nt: TGCGCCAGCAGTGAGAAAACGGGGTTTACAGATACGCAGTATTTT
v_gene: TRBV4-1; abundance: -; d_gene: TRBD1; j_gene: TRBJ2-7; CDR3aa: CASSQGQLRQGTSHEQYF; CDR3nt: TGCGCCAGCAGCCAAGGACAACTAAGACAGGGGACCAGCCACGAGCAGTACTTC
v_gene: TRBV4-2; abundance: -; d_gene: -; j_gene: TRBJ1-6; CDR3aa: CASSQDFQGNSPLHF; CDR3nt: TGTGCCAGCAGCCAAGATTTTCAGGGGAATTCACCCCTCCACTTT
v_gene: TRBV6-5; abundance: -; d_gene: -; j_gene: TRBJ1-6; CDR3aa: CASSYRTSNNSPLHF; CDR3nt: TGTGCCAGCAGTTACCGGACATCTAATAATTCACCCCTCCACTTT
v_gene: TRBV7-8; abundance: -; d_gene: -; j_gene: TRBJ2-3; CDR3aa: CASSLAIGVAQDTQYF; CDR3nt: TGTGCCAGCAGCTTAGCTATTGGGGTAGCGCAAGATACGCAGTATTTT
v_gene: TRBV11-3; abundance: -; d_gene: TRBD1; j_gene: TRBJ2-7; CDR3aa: CASSLGQGLDEQYF; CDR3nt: TGTGCCAGCAGTTTGGGACAGGGGTTAGACGAGCAGTACTTC
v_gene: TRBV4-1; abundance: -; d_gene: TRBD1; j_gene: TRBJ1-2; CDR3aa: CASSQGTGNYGYTF; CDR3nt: TGCGCCAGCAGCCAAGGGACAGGCAACTATGGCTACACCTTC
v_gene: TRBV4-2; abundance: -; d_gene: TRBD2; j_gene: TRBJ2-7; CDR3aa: CASRQGGAGDYEQYF; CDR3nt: TGTGCCAGCAGACAAGGGGGAGCGGGAGATTACGAGCAGTACTTC
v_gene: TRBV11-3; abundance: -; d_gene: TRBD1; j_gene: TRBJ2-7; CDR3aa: CASTETGPGGEQYF; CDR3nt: TGTGCCAGCACAGAGACAGGTCCAGGGGGTGAGCAGTACTTC
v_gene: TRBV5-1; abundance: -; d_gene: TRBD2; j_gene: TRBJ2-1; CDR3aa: CASSLAGGRYNEQFF; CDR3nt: TGCGCCAGCAGCTTGGCGGGAGGGCGATACAATGAGCAGTTCTTC
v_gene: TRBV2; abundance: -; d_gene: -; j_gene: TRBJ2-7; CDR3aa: CASSVGAYEQYF; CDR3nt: TGTGCCAGCAGTGTGGGGGCTTACGAGCAGTACTTC
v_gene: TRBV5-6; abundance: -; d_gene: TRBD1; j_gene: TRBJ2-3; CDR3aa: CASSLTRTGGSTDTQYF; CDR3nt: TGTGCCAGCAGCCTCACTCGGACAGGGGGTAGCACAGATACGCAGTATTTT
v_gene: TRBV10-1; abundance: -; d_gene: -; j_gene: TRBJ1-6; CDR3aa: CASSEGQRISPLHF; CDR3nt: TGCGCCAGCAGTGAGGGACAGAGGATTTCACCCCTCCACTTT
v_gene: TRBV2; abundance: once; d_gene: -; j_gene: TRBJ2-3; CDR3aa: CASSLREPEVATQYF; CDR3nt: TGTGCCAGCAGTTTGAGGGAGCCGGAGGTGGCTACGCAGTATTTT
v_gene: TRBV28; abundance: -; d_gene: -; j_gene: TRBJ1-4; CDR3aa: CASSQGGSNEKLFF; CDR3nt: TGTGCCAGCAGCCAAGGGGGATCTAATGAAAAACTGTTTTTT
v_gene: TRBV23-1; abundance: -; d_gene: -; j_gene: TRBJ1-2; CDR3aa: CASSLVRPPF; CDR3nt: TGCGCCAGCAGTCTTGTCAGGCCACCATTC
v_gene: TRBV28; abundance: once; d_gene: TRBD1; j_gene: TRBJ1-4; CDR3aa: CASSLPGTGYEKLFF; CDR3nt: TGTGCCAGCAGTCTCCCCGGGACAGGTTACGAAAAACTGTTTTTT
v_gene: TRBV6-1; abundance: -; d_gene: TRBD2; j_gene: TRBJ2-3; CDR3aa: CASSALAGGTDTQYF; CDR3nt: TGTGCCAGCAGTGCCCTAGCGGGAGGCACAGATACGCAGTATTTT
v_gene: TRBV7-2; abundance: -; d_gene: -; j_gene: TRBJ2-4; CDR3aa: CASSLGGLAKNIQYF; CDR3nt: TGTGCCAGCAGCTTAGGGGGACTAGCCAAAAACATTCAGTACTTC
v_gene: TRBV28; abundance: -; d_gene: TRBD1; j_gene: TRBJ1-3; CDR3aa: CASSRQGSSGNTIYF; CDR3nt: TGTGCCAGCAGTCGACAGGGAAGCTCTGGAAACACCATATATTTT
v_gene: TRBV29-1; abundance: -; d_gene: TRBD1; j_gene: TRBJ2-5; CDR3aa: CSVSPGTGYQETQYF; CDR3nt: TGCAGCGTTAGTCCCGGGACAGGGTACCAAGAGACCCAGTACTTC
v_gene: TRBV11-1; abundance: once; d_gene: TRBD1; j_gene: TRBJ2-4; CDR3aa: CASSSGQINIQYF; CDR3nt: TGTGCCAGCAGCTCGGGACAGATAAACATTCAGTACTTC